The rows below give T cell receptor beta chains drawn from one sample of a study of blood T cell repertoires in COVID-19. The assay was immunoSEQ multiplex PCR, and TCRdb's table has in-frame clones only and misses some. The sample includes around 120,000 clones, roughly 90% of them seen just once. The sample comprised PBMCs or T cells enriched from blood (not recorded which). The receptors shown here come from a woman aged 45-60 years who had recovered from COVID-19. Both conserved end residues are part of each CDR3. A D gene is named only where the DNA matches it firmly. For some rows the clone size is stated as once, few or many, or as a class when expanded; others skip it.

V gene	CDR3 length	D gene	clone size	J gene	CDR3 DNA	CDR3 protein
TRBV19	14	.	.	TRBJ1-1	TGTGCCAGTAGTATCAGGGGTTTGAACACTGAAGCTTTCTTT	CASSIRGLNTEAFF
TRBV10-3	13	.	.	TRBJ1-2	TGTGCCATCAGTGAACGGGACATCTATGGCTACACCTTC	CAISERDIYGYTF
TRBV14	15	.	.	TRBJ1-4	TGTGCCAGCAGCCCGGCCGGGGTTGGTAATGAAAAACTGTTTTTT	CASSPAGVGNEKLFF
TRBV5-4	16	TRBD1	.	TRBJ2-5	TGTGCCAGCAGCATACAGGGGGCGTCAATTCAAGAGACCCAGTACTTC	CASSIQGASIQETQYF
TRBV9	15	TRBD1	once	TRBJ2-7	TGTGCCAGCAGCTCCCGGACAGGGGGCCCCTACGAGCAGTACTTC	CASSSRTGGPYEQYF
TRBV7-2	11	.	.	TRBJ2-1	TGTGCCAGCAGCTTCCTCAATGAGCAGTTCTTC	CASSFLNEQFF
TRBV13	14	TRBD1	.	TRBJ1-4	TGTGCCAGCAGCATGACAGGGGCTAATGAAAAACTGTTTTTT	CASSMTGANEKLFF
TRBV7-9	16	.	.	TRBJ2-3	TGTGCCAGCAGCCTAAGCGACAGTCAAAGCACAGATACGCAGTATTTT	CASSLSDSQSTDTQYF
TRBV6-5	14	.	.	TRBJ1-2	TGTGCCAGCAGCCACGATCGCGGCCTCTATGGCTACACCTTC	CASSHDRGLYGYTF
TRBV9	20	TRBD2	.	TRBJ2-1	TGTGCCAGCAGCGTAGGGTACACGCGGGGGGGTTCCCACTCCTACAATGAGCAGTTCTTC	CASSVGYTRGGSHSYNEQFF
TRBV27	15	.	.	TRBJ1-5	TGTGCCAGCAGGGGGGACTTTTATAGCAATCAGCCCCAGCATTTT	CASRGDFYSNQPQHF
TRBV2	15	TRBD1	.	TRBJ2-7	TGTGCCAGCAACACCCAGGGACAGGGGGCCTACGAGCAGTACTTC	CASNTQGQGAYEQYF